A single sample is the source of the 28 T cell receptor beta chains below, sequenced in a study of T cells in Graves' hyperthyroidism and ophthalmopathy. The investigators amplified TCR beta CDR3 regions from RNA transcripts. With the HTBI primer set, the TCR CDR3 went through a first round of RT-PCR. TCRdb recomputed calls from the multiplex PCR reads with MiXCR, one row per CDR3 protein. The sample records around 610,000 distinct CDR3 sequences, roughly 14% being singletons. The sample taken for sequencing was blood. These receptor sequences come from a woman in her thirties or forties with Graves' ophthalmopathy.

This clonotype was detected ten times or more. Likely a read error: the CDR3 ends without its conserved phenylalanine or tryptophan. This chain uses TRBV6-1 with TRBJ1-2; D remains ambiguous. Per germline, CDR1 MNHNS and CDR2 SASEGT. V gave up 6 bases and J gave up 5 bases, with 13 bases separating them. The CDR3 extends over 13 amino acids. The CDR3 bases are TGTGCCAGCAGCCCGACGGGATTATATGGCTACACCCTC. Protein sequence: CASSPTGLYGYTL.

This clonotype was observed at least ten times. The rearrangement uses TRBV12-3 or TRBV12-4 and TRBJ2-7, with 13 positions matching TRBD2. The CDR3 spans 15 residues. The ends lost 4 bases at V and 6 bases at J; junction bases unmatched: 6. The CDR3, as DNA: TGTGCCAGCAGTTCGGGACTAGCGGGACTCGGCGAGCAGTACTTC. Its protein product is CASSSGLAGLGEQYF.

This clonotype was counted many times. This chain uses TRBV7-2 with TRBJ2-5; D is uncertain. The CDR3 loop spans 13 amino acids. Trimming cost V 2 bases and J 5 bases, with 9 bases left between them. The germline CDR1 and CDR2 sequences are SGHTA and FQGNSA. The CDR3 reads CASSLMGFETQYF. CDR3 nucleotides: TGTGCCAGCAGCTTAATGGGATTTGAGACCCAGTACTTC.

This clonotype was observed many times. V is TRBV20-1 and J is TRBJ1-1; D unresolved. There are 12 residues in the CDR3. The V and J ends lost 0 bases and 7 bases respectively, with 9 bases between them. CDR1 and CDR2 (germline): DFQATT, SNEGSKA (reference sequence). The DNA of the CDR3 is TGCAGTGCTAGAGAGGGCGGTAGTGAAGCTTTCTTT. Amino acid sequence: CSAREGGSEAFF.

This clonotype was detected a few times. The chain couples TRBV5-4 to TRBJ1-1; 7 nucleotides match TRBD1. Per the germline V gene, CDR1 is SGHNT and CDR2 is YYREEE (reference sequence). The V segment lost 4 bases and the J segment 11 bases; nucleotides outside the gene matches: 11. This CDR3 is built from 13 residues. The DNA for the CDR3 is TGTGCCAGCAGCACTCAAACAGGGGCGGCGGCTTTCTTT. It codes for CASSTQTGAAAFF.

This chain uses TRBV20-1 with TRBJ2-5, with no clear D. Germline V lookup: CDR1 DFQATT, CDR2 SNEGSKA (reference sequence). V gave up 3 bases and J gave up 4 bases, with 12 bases separating them. The CDR3 is 13 amino acids. The CDR3 region has the DNA TGCAGTGCTAGCCTCGATCGGGCAGAGACCCAGTACTTC. Protein sequence: CSASLDRAETQYF.

This clonotype showed up many times. The CDR3 DNA reads as TGCAGTGCTGTCGACCGAGAATCGACAGATACGCAGTATTTT. Its protein product is CSAVDRESTDTQYF. This chain links TRBV20-1 with TRBJ2-3; D not certain. Germline loops: CDR1 DFQATT, CDR2 SNEGSKA (reference sequence). Trimming took 5 bases from V and 3 from J, leaving 15 bases between them. This CDR3 contains 14 residues.

This clonotype was counted many times. CDR3 residues: CASSPRGWREEGEQFF. CDR3 DNA sequence: TGTGCCAGCTCACCCCGTGGTTGGCGGGAGGAGGGTGAGCAGTTCTTC. The chain couples TRBV18 to TRBJ2-1; 8 nucleotides align to TRBD2. The CDR3 is 16 residues long. Trimming took 3 bases from V and 9 from J; bases not matched to a gene: 13. CDR1 is KGHSH, CDR2 LQKENI, per germline.

In this sample, this clonotype turned up many times. The rearrangement links TRBV28 to TRBJ1-2, with D possibly TRBD1 on 6 matching bases. The CDR3 has 13 amino acids. Trimming pared 1 base from V and 7 bases from J, leaving 10 bases between. Germline V gene lookup returns CDR1 MDHEN and CDR2 SYDVKM. The CDR3 DNA follows: TGTGCCAGCAGTTTATTCAGGGGAGGTGGCTACACCTTC. The encoded protein is CASSLFRGGGYTF.

This chain's CDR3 is CASSHDTRTRLWNTEAFF. CDR3 DNA sequence: TGTGCCAGCAGCCATGATACCCGGACACGACTATGGAACACTGAAGCTTTCTTT. The chain links TRBV3-1 to TRBJ1-1, with D perhaps matching TRBD1 (5 bases). V was shortened by 3 bases and J by 1 base, with 21 bases between the two germline ends. CDR1 is LGHDT and CDR2 is YNNKEL in the germline V gene (reference sequence). The length of the CDR3 is 18 residues.

This clonotype appeared a few times. The genes are TRBV12-3 or TRBV12-4 and TRBJ1-1; 7 nucleotides align to TRBD1. The CDR3 contains 15 residues. V shed 3 bases and J 1 base; nucleotides not matched to a gene: 5. The CDR3 DNA sequence: TGTGCCAGCAGTTTGAGGGACAGCTGGAACACTGAAGCTTTCTTT. The encoded protein is CASSLRDSWNTEAFF.

This clonotype was seen ten or more times. The chain carries TRBV7-2 and TRBJ2-5, with 7 bases matching TRBD2. The germline V gene has CDR1 SGHTA and CDR2 FQGNSA. The V segment lost 5 bases and the J segment 3 bases; nucleotides outside the gene matches: 6. The CDR3 loop spans 14 amino acids. The chain's CDR3 is CASSPWGGKETQYF. CDR3 nucleotide sequence: TGTGCCAGCAGCCCGTGGGGGGGGAAAGAGACCCAGTACTTC.

This clonotype was seen ten or more times. The chain has TRBV19 and TRBJ2-7; 7 bases line up with TRBD2. J was trimmed by 3 bases and V by 4 bases; bases with no gene match: 9. This CDR3 is built from 15 residues. Germline values: CDR1 LNHDA, CDR2 SQIVND (reference sequence). In nucleotides, the CDR3 is TGTGCCAGTAGTAGCCTGACGGGGGGAAACTACGAGCAGTACTTC. This sequence encodes CASSSLTGGNYEQYF.

The chain has TRBV30 and TRBJ2-7, with no clear D. The CDR3 spans 13 residues. V lost 4 bases to trimming and J lost 2 bases, with 12 bases between them. The germline CDR1 and CDR2 sequences are GTSNPN and SVGIG (reference sequence). In nucleotides, the CDR3 is TGTGCCTGGACAATGGGTTCGGCCTACGAGCAGTACTTC. Protein: CAWTMGSAYEQYF. The full variable domain, completed using reference TRBV30 and TRBJ2-7, is SQTIHQWPATLVQPVGSPLSLECTVEGTSNPNLYWYRQAAGRGLQLLFYSVGIGQISSEVPQNLSASRPQDRQFILSSKKLLLSDSGFYLCAWTMGSAYEQYFGPGTRLTVT.

This clonotype turned up a few times. The rearrangement uses TRBV19 and TRBJ1-1; TRBD1 aligns across 9 bases. The CDR3 consists of 12 residues. V trimming: 5 bases; J trimming: 11 bases; junction bases outside the gene matches: 6. The germline CDR1 and CDR2 sequences are LNHDA and SQIVND (reference sequence). The CDR3 coding sequence is TGTGCCAGTAGTCGAAGGACAGGGGCGGCTTTCTTT. This sequence encodes CASSRRTGAAFF.

This clonotype was picked up many times. The rearrangement uses TRBV19 and TRBJ2-5; 9 positions match TRBD2. Germline V CDR1 and CDR2: LNHDA, SQIVND (reference sequence). V shed 6 bases, J shed 4 bases, and the junction held 6 bases outside the gene matches. The CDR3 has 14 residues. The CDR3 sequence is CASRDSGRGETQYF. CDR3 DNA: TGTGCCAGTAGGGATAGCGGGAGAGGAGAGACCCAGTACTTC.

This clonotype was picked up a small number of times. The genes are TRBV2 and TRBJ2-5; 7 bases agree with TRBD1. Trimming took 7 bases from V and 1 from J; bases not matched to a gene: 9. Germline loops: CDR1 SNHLY, CDR2 FYNNEI. The CDR3 runs to 15 residues. CDR3 in amino acids: CASKVFGTVQETQYF. In DNA, the CDR3 is TGTGCCAGCAAAGTTTTCGGGACAGTCCAAGAGACCCAGTACTTC.

This chain connects TRBV28 to TRBJ2-7; 8 bases are a match to TRBD1. The germline V gene has CDR1 MDHEN and CDR2 SYDVKM. J lost 4 bases, V lost 8 bases, and 13 bases had no gene match. The CDR3 spans 15 residues. CDR3 region: CASCTPGQALYEQYF. In nucleotides, the CDR3 is TGTGCCAGCTGTACTCCGGGACAGGCCCTGTACGAGCAGTACTTC. The complete variable domain, with remaining parts taken from reference TRBV28 and TRBJ2-7, reads DVKVTQSSRYLVKRTGEKVFLECVQDMDHENMFWYRQDPGLGLRLIYFSYDVKMKEKGDIPEGYSVSREKKERFSLILESASTNQTSMYLCASCTPGQALYEQYFGPGTRLTVT.

This clonotype has at least ten counts. An end of the junction does not agree with germline; a read error may underlie this. The rearrangement uses TRBV15 and TRBJ2-7; the D gene is possibly TRBD2 (6 bases). The CDR3 is 12 residues long. Germline-derived CDR1 and CDR2 are LNHNV and YYDKDF (reference sequence). This CDR3 reads CATSSGRGPASF. CDR3 coding DNA: TGTGCCACCAGCTCCGGGCGGGGACCCGCCAGCTTC.

This clonotype was recorded many times. The chain carries TRBV12-3 or TRBV12-4 and TRBJ1-2; TRBD1 aligns across 8 bases. The CDR3 runs 15 residues. Germline trimming cut 3 bases from V and 0 bases from J; bases unmatched to any gene: 3. CDR3 nucleotides: TGTGCCAGCAGTTTGGGACAGGTAGCTAACTATGGCTACACCTTC. Translated: CASSLGQVANYGYTF.

This clonotype came up many times. J is TRBJ1-3 and V is TRBV6-5; unclear D gene. The ends were cut back, 0 bases at V and 0 bases at J, with 12 bases in the middle. CDR3 length: 17 residues. Per germline, CDR1 MNHEY and CDR2 SVGAGI. The DNA for the CDR3 is TGTGCCAGCAGTTACTCGATGTCGTACTTCTCTGGAAACACCATATATTTT. As protein: CASSYSMSYFSGNTIYF.

The chain is built from TRBV19 and TRBJ2-3; D is ambiguous. Germline V gene lookup returns CDR1 LNHDA and CDR2 SQIVND (reference sequence). The CDR3 sequence is 13 residues long. V shed 5 bases and J shed 6 bases, with 12 bases lying between them. CDR3: CASSSRHKDTQYF. The CDR3 DNA sequence: TGTGCCAGTAGTTCCCGACATAAGGATACGCAGTATTTT.

This clonotype came up many times. CDR3 DNA: TGTGCCACCAGTGGCCGGGACAGCAGCTACTCTGGGGCCAACGTCCTGACTTTC. This gives the protein CATSGRDSSYSGANVLTF. This chain uses TRBV24-1 with TRBJ2-6; 7 positions agree with TRBD1. Per the germline V gene, CDR1 is KGHDR and CDR2 is SFDVKD. V lost 5 bases, J lost 0 bases, and 9 bases stayed unmatched. CDR3 length: 18 residues.

This clonotype came up many times. The chain combines TRBV6-5 with TRBJ1-2; the D is unclear. Germline V CDR1 and CDR2: MNHEY, SVGAGI. The V end lost 3 bases, the J end lost 6 bases, and 11 bases lay between the germline ends. There are 13 residues in the CDR3. CDR3 sequence (DNA): TGTGCCAGCAGTTATTTGGCCAATAATGGCTACACCTTC. The encoded protein is CASSYLANNGYTF.

The genes are TRBV4-1 and TRBJ1-1; 7 positions agree with TRBD1. The CDR3 length is 16 residues. The junction had 9 bases not matched to a gene; V was cut back by 3 bases and J by 2 bases. Germline CDR1 reads MGHRA; CDR2 reads YSYEKL. CDR3 amino acids: CASSHRGPGGNTEAFF. The CDR3 nucleotides are TGCGCCAGCAGCCACCGGGGTCCAGGGGGTAACACTGAAGCTTTCTTT.

This clonotype has at least ten counts. The chain is built from TRBV20-1 and TRBJ2-5, with 7 nucleotides matching TRBD2. This CDR3 spans 13 amino acids. V was pared by 2 bases and J by 3 bases, with 3 bases of the junction left unmatched. Germline CDR1 and CDR2: DFQATT and SNEGSKA (reference sequence). CDR3 in DNA: TGCAGTGCTAGAATTACTAGCGAAGAGACCCAGTACTTC. Its translation is CSARITSEETQYF.

There are many counts of this clonotype. The rearrangement joins TRBV4-1 to TRBJ2-7; D call uncertain. The CDR3 consists of 13 residues. Germline-derived CDR1 and CDR2 are MGHRA and YSYEKL. V lost 6 bases, J lost 0 bases, and 9 bases lay in between. CDR3 sequence reads: CASSEASSYEQYF. The CDR3 DNA sequence: TGCGCCAGCAGTGAGGCGAGCTCCTACGAGCAGTACTTC.

This clonotype was detected ten times or more. This chain connects TRBV27 to TRBJ2-7; TRBD2 is a possible D gene (6 bases). The germline CDR1 and CDR2 sequences are MNHEY and SMNVEV (reference sequence). This CDR3 region has 14 residues. Trimming removed 2 bases at V and 0 bases at J, with 8 bases between. CDR3 residues: CASSLAGSSYEQYF. Here the CDR3 DNA reads TGTGCCAGCAGTTTAGCGGGGAGCTCCTACGAGCAGTACTTC.